The clone carrying this T cell receptor beta chain came up once. This entry is derived from a study of blood T cell repertoires in COVID-19. Authors' data handling: Cell counts per sample came from amplifying reference gene primers. Generated by immunoSEQ multiplex PCR, the TCRdb table keeps only in-frame clones and is missing some. The V and J calls and clone size come from that table; D and trimming were worked out from the DNA. The sample has about 220,000 clones, about nine tenths seen once. CDR1 and CDR2 (germline): SQVTM, ANQGSEA. Trimming pared 4 bases from V and 4 bases from J, leaving 8 bases between. The length of the CDR3 is 12 residues.

The V gene is TRBV29-1, the J gene TRBJ1-5; D perhaps matches TRBD1 (6 bases). The TCR comes from a woman aged 35 to 49 with acute COVID-19. The sequenced sample consisted of PBMCs or T cells enriched from blood (not recorded which). CDR3 nucleotide sequence: TGCAGCGTTGGCCAGGGGAATCAGCCCCAGCATTTT. Amino acids: CSVGQGNQPQHF.